The T cell receptor beta chain described here comes from a study of CD8 T cells in ankylosing spondylitis. 5'-RACE, quantitative and with molecular barcodes, yielded the TCR beta libraries. TCRdb fed the 5' RACE reads into MiXCR, producing one record per CDR3 protein. The sample contains approximately 210,000 distinct CDR3 sequences, 9.5% to 15% of which appear only once. Study-level findings and limits: Within peripheral blood, clones linked to disease were CD8+ and relatively rare. Blood of patients with ankylosing spondylitis appeared to be characterized by a TCR beta motif of eight highly homologous variants. Matched synovial fluid from ankylosing spondylitis patients was reported to be enriched for disease-linked clones.

On this clonotype: Its specificity is unknown.

The CDR3 totals 12 residues. CDR1 is SQVTM, CDR2 ANQGSEA, per germline. V lost 5 bases, J lost 1 base, and 8 bases lay in between. The gene calls are TRBV29-1 and TRBJ1-1; D is ambiguous. The sequence was collected from a male donor with ankylosing spondylitis or in good health (not recorded which). The source material was blood, either unsorted or a sorted T cell fraction (not recorded which). In nucleotides, the CDR3 is TGCAGCGTTCCCTCGGCGAACACTGAAGCTTTCTTT. Protein sequence: CSVPSANTEAFF.